This TCR beta chain was captured in a study of CXCR3-negative and CXCR3-positive naive CD8 T cells. The sorter processed each CD8+ T cell subset in triplicate at hundreds of thousands of cells apiece. Libraries were UMI-labeled 5' RACE TRB cDNA. For each CDR3 protein, TCRdb gives one entry from its re-call of the 5' RACE reads, without DNA. Its listing shows 3,800 or so distinct CDR3 sequences. Judged by frequency, this clonotype is medium-sized (0.01 to 0.1%). This TCR was sampled from a human donor in good health. Some clones in this sample may be carry-over from other donors' samples. Sequencing was carried out using naive CXCR3- CD8+ T cells from blood. The subset: CD45RO-CCR7+CD27+CD95- naive CD8+ T cells lacking CXCR3 (TNR3-).

The CDR3 sequence: CSVAYGRVYGNNEQFF. The rearrangement links TRBV29-1 to TRBJ2-1; as DNA is missing, the TRBD1 call by TCRdb cannot be tested. Germline CDR1 is SQVTM and CDR2 is ANQGSEA. The CDR3 is 16 residues long.